The 14 T cell receptor beta chains listed next were all sequenced from one sample in a study of human T cells and chemical hapten exposure. The time point: patch test 1, 2 weeks after DPC sensitization. This sample's treatment: therapeutic diphenylcyclopropenone sensitization with weekly scalp DPC. TCRdb recomputed calls from the RACE reads with MiXCR, one row per CDR3 protein. Here the sample spans around 160,000 distinct CDR3 sequences, around 13% being singletons. This specimen consisted of whole blood, obtained in connection with sensitization to the hapten diphenylcyclopropenone (DPC). These receptors were collected from a young woman with alopecia areata. Some clones in this sample may be carry-over from other donors' samples.

This clonotype was detected only a few times. As DNA, the CDR3 is TGTGCCAGCAGTGTTCAGGGGACGAACACCGGGGAGCTGTTTTTT. It is translated as CASSVQGTNTGELFF. The V call is TRBV6-4, the J call TRBJ2-2, with a tentative D call TRBD1 (6 bases). Germline V lookup: CDR1 MRHNA, CDR2 SNTAGT. The CDR3 runs 15 residues. V was trimmed by 4 bases and J by 0 bases, leaving 9 bases between them.

The V call is TRBV6-4, the J call TRBJ2-3, with 7 bases lining up with TRBD2. This CDR3 is built from 16 residues. In germline, CDR1 is MRHNA, CDR2 SNTAGT. Trimming removed 6 bases from V and 3 bases from J; junction bases left unmatched: 12. The chain's CDR3 is CASRSRDYPGTDTQYF. The CDR3 coding sequence is TGTGCCAGCAGGAGTCGGGACTACCCTGGGACAGATACGCAGTATTTT.

This clonotype has only a few counts. The chain couples TRBV28 to TRBJ2-7; 9 bases are a match to TRBD1. The trim removed 4 bases at V and 5 bases at J, leaving 6 bases unmatched. The CDR3 totals 14 residues. Germline-derived CDR1 and CDR2 are MDHEN and SYDVKM. CDR3 sequence reads: CASSSGQGSDEQYF. CDR3 nucleotide sequence: TGTGCCAGCAGTTCGGGACAGGGTAGTGACGAGCAGTACTTC.

This clonotype was seen only a few times. J is TRBJ2-1 and V is TRBV9, with D tentatively TRBD1 or TRBD2 (5 bases each). The V end was cut by 3 bases, the J end by 9 bases, with 25 bases between. Looked up from germline, CDR1 is SGDLS and CDR2 is YYNGEE. The CDR3 has 17 amino acids. DNA of the CDR3: TGTGCCAGCAGCGGAGGATTCGGGACCCGCCTTCTGGCTGAGCAGTTCTTC. Translated: CASSGGFGTRLLAEQFF.

In its sample, this clonotype was seen many times. This sequence joins TRBV28 and TRBJ1-5; tentatively, D is TRBD1 (5 bases). Germline V lookup: CDR1 MDHEN, CDR2 SYDVKM. V was trimmed by 6 bases and J by 0 bases, leaving 9 bases between them. The CDR3 sequence is 14 residues long. CDR3 loop: CASSRDSSNQPQHF. Here the CDR3 DNA reads TGTGCCAGCAGCCGAGACAGTAGCAATCAGCCCCAGCATTTT.

This clonotype has only a few counts. V usage is TRBV11-3 and J usage is TRBJ2-1; 9 bases align to TRBD2. The CDR3 spans 18 residues. Losses at the gene ends were 5 bases for V and 0 bases for J; bases not matched to a gene: 11. Germline V gene data show CDR1 as SGHNT and CDR2 as YENEEA. CDR3 region: CASSARGAGGSSYNEQFF. DNA of the CDR3: TGTGCCAGCAGCGCCCGGGGAGCGGGAGGCTCCTCCTACAATGAGCAGTTCTTC.

This clonotype was seen a few times. This chain links TRBV4-1 with TRBJ1-5; D remains ambiguous. Per germline, CDR1 MGHRA and CDR2 YSYEKL. CDR3 size: 15 residues. Trimming left V 1 base short and J 7 bases short, with 14 bases between. The CDR3 DNA reads as TGCGCCAGCAGCCAAGTCGGGGAAACGGGGCAGCCCCAGCATTTT. It yields the protein CASSQVGETGQPQHF.

This chain connects TRBV20-1 to TRBJ1-1; D call uncertain. Deletions cut 1 base from V and 4 bases from J, with 10 bases between. Per germline, CDR1 DFQATT and CDR2 SNEGSKA (reference sequence). The CDR3 length is 13 residues. The CDR3 spells CSARVARSTEAFF. Written as DNA, the CDR3 is TGCAGTGCTAGAGTAGCCCGGAGCACTGAAGCTTTCTTT.

The J gene is TRBJ2-5, the V gene TRBV7-2; D is undetermined. The CDR3 covers 13 residues. Germline CDR1 and CDR2: SGHTA and FQGNSA. V lost 3 bases, J lost 5 bases, and 10 bases lay in between. The CDR3 DNA is TGTGCCAGCAGCTTGGCGCAAACGGAGACCCAGTACTTC. Its protein product is CASSLAQTETQYF.

This clonotype occurred many times. CDR3 sequence reads: CASSSQGDGYTF. DNA of the CDR3: TGTGCCAGCAGCTCACAGGGTGATGGCTACACCTTC. The rearrangement joins TRBV7-6 to TRBJ1-2; possibly TRBD1 for D (6 bases). V dropped 4 bases and J dropped 6 bases, with 9 bases sitting between them. The CDR3 length is 12 residues. Per the germline V gene, CDR1 is SGHVS and CDR2 is FNYEAQ. The full variable domain, with the rest looked up from reference TRBV7-6 and TRBJ1-2, is GAGVSQSPRYKVTKRGQDVALRCDPISGHVSLYWYRQALGQGPEFLTYFNYEAQQDKSGLPNDRFSAERPEGSISTLTIQRTEQRDSAMYRCASSSQGDGYTFGSGTRLTVV.

The table lists this clonotype with a few counts. V usage is TRBV6-2 or TRBV6-3 and J usage is TRBJ2-3; 10 bases are a match to TRBD2. Germline lookup yields CDR1 MNHEY and CDR2 SVGEGT. With V trimmed by 5 bases and J by 3 bases, 5 bases remained unmatched. The CDR3 loop spans 15 amino acids. CDR3 nucleotide sequence: TGTGCCAGCAGTGCGGGACTAGCGATTACAGATACGCAGTATTTT. The encoded protein is CASSAGLAITDTQYF.

The rearrangement joins TRBV20-1 to TRBJ2-1, with 7 bases identical to TRBD1. Germline CDR1 DFQATT, CDR2 SNEGSKA (reference sequence). The CDR3 contains 12 residues. Unmatched junction bases numbered 7, after V lost 4 bases and J lost 10 bases. The CDR3 region has the DNA TGCAGTGCTATAATTGGACAGGCGGAGCAGTTCTTC. Translating it yields CSAIIGQAEQFF.

This sequence joins TRBV6-2 or TRBV6-3 and TRBJ2-1, with 7 positions matching TRBD2. The CDR3 is 14 amino acids. CDR1 and CDR2 (germline): MNHEY, SVGEGT. Trimming took 8 bases from V and 9 from J; bases not matched to a gene: 13. Written as DNA, the CDR3 is TGTGCCAGCGGGAGGGGAGTCACTCAGAGTGAGCAGTTCTTC. Amino acids: CASGRGVTQSEQFF.

The V gene is TRBV6-5, the J gene TRBJ2-7; 7 nucleotides line up with TRBD2. With V trimmed by 4 bases and J by 6 bases, 3 bases remained unmatched. CDR3 length: 12 amino acids. Germline V gene lookup returns CDR1 MNHEY and CDR2 SVGAGI. The CDR3 DNA reads TGTGCCAGCAGTTCCCCGGGGGGCGAGCAGTACTTC. Its translation: CASSSPGGEQYF.